A selection of T cell receptor beta chains follows, all from one sample in a study of blood T cells in healthy people across ages. Each CDR3 protein gets one entry after TCRdb re-called the 5' RACE reads with MiXCR. The sample holds 1.5 million to 1.8 million distinct CDR3 sequences; 42% are singletons and the top ten take approximately 4%. The sample was blood. The receptors here all came from a young woman in good health. Each CDR3 is given with its conserved first and last residue. The order of the fields is D gene, V gene, J gene, CDR3 protein. D genes are given only for firm matches.

-	TRBV12-3/TRBV12-4	-	CASSVAAGKETQYF
-	TRBV5-1	TRBJ1-5	CASRGGPYQPQHF
-	TRBV29-1	TRBJ1-2	CSVEDGLLGLNRILSNYGYTF
-	TRBV27	TRBJ2-1	CASAPVESSYNEQFF
-	TRBV10-3	-	CAISEDQVSYNEQYF
TRBD1	TRBV12-3/TRBV12-4	TRBJ1-1	CASTMANRGNTEAFF
-	TRBV12-3/TRBV12-4	TRBJ2-4	CASSVAHRNLEQYF
TRBD2	TRBV28	TRBJ2-3	CASSMTSGIDTQYF
-	TRBV4-1	TRBJ1-2	CASSLYPHYGYTF
-	TRBV9	TRBJ1-6	CASSVGAGPYSPLHF
-	TRBV27	-	CASSLFAGEDGPRYEQYF
-	TRBV7-9	TRBJ1-4	CASSSGETNEKLFF
TRBD2	TRBV9	TRBJ2-3	CASSVVFGGVDTQYF
-	TRBV21-1	TRBJ2-3	CASSKGGEIAGPGASTDTQYF
-	TRBV27	TRBJ1-2	CASSPIGQIYGYTF
-	TRBV5-1	TRBJ2-3	CASSLVQGIDTQYF
-	TRBV6-2/TRBV6-3	TRBJ2-7	CASSNHPGISYEQYF
-	TRBV27	TRBJ1-1	CASRIGGDTEAFF